One TCR beta chain is described in this entry. These data are taken from a study of blood T cell repertoires in COVID-19. Background on the study: In each case, the material was cDNA or gDNA derived from T cells, B-cell-depleted T cells, or PBMCs.

The CDR3 runs 12 residues. V was cut by 5 bases and J by 6 bases, with 9 bases left in between. The germline CDR1 and CDR2 sequences are SGHRS and YFSETQ. The protocol was immunoSEQ multiplex PCR, while the TCRdb copy is restricted to in-frame clones and leaves out a portion. The sample holds 80,000 to 100,000 clones, roughly 70% seen once. While infection was still active, Seattle patients were enrolled and then followed longitudinally. The chain recombines TRBV5-1 with TRBJ2-1; D not resolved. This clonotype was sampled from a man between 65 and 79 years old with COVID-19, enrolled during active disease. Input material: peripheral blood. The CDR3 DNA sequence: TGCGCCAGCAGTAAGGAGCGCAATGAGCAGTTCTTC. Translated: CASSKERNEQFF.